Sequencing of this TCR beta chain was carried out in a study of blood T cell repertoires in COVID-19. Study information: T cells, B-cell-depleted T cells, or PBMCs supplied cDNA or gDNA.

Germline V gives CDR1 SGDLS, CDR2 YYNGEE. The CDR3 loop spans 15 amino acids. V was clipped by 4 bases and J by 1 base, with 14 bases between them. Only in-frame clones appear in the TCRdb table, and some are missing; sequencing was by immunoSEQ multiplex PCR. The profile covers about 310,000 clones, with around 90% appearing a single time and 1% taken by the ten largest. V is TRBV9 and J is TRBJ1-1; D not resolved. What was sequenced was peripheral blood. The receptor was isolated from a man aged 50 or older with active or convalescent COVID-19. The CDR3 sequence is CASSPITAGNTEAFF. CDR3 DNA: TGTGCCAGCAGCCCCATTACTGCAGGGAACACTGAAGCTTTCTTT.